Shown below are 4 T cell receptor beta chains from a single sample sequenced in a study of T cells in Graves' hyperthyroidism and ophthalmopathy. It was RNA transcripts that yielded the amplified TCR beta CDR3 regions. With the HTBI primer set, the TCR CDR3 went through a first round of RT-PCR. TCRdb re-derived calls from the multiplex PCR reads in MiXCR, one entry per CDR3 protein. The sample holds about 400,000 distinct CDR3 sequences, more than 12% seen once. What was sequenced was blood. The receptor set was obtained from a woman aged 30 to 39 with Graves' hyperthyroidism.

This clonotype was observed at least ten times. The V gene is TRBV28, the J gene TRBJ2-7; 13 nucleotides match TRBD2. CDR1 is MDHEN, CDR2 SYDVKM, per germline. V lost 6 bases, J lost 6 bases, and 8 bases stayed unmatched. The CDR3 runs to 15 residues. CDR3 amino acids: CASRRTSGRVGEQYF. The CDR3 DNA reads as TGTGCCAGCAGGCGAACTAGCGGGAGGGTCGGCGAGCAGTACTTC.

The CDR3 DNA sequence: TGTGCCACCAGCAGAGATCAAACTGAAGCTTTCTTT. Translating gives CATSRDQTEAFF. The V call is TRBV15, the J call TRBJ1-1; D not certain. With 0 bases removed from V and 5 bases from J, the gap between germline ends came to 4 bases. The CDR3 totals 12 residues. CDR1 and CDR2 (germline): LNHNV, YYDKDF (reference sequence).

This clonotype was observed at least ten times. The CDR3 region is CASSQDRSNTEAFF. CDR3 nucleotide sequence: TGTGCCAGCAGCCAAGACAGGTCGAACACTGAAGCTTTCTTT. The J gene is TRBJ1-1, the V gene TRBV3-1; D is undetermined. Germline V CDR1 and CDR2: LGHDT, YNNKEL (reference sequence). The CDR3 sequence is 14 residues long. Trimming shortened V by 0 bases and J by 1 base, and 6 bases separated the two germline ends.

The genes are TRBV6-9 and TRBJ1-3; TRBD1 aligns across 11 bases. This CDR3 has 18 amino acids. The junction had 8 bases not matched to a gene; V was cut back by 3 bases and J by 1 base. Germline V gene lookup returns CDR1 MNHGY and CDR2 SVAAGI. The CDR3 loop is CASSYTAGTGGSGNTIYF. The CDR3 bases are TGTGCCAGCAGTTACACCGCAGGGACAGGGGGATCTGGAAACACCATATATTTT.